The entry below describes one TCR beta chain. The V segment lost 7 bases and the J segment 7 bases; nucleotides outside the gene matches: 10. This CDR3 is built from 14 residues. Germline CDR1 and CDR2: SGHNT and YYREEE (reference sequence). This specimen comes from a study of blood T cell repertoires in COVID-19. Across the study: From the United States, Italy and Spain came samples of acute and convalescent COVID-19. PBMCs, B-cell-depleted T cells, or T cells provided the cDNA or gDNA that made up the material.

Authors' data handling: Amplification from reference gene primers served as the basis for estimated nucleated cell counts. TCRdb's table, derived via immunoSEQ multiplex PCR, lists solely in-frame clones and lacks some. From that table come the V and J calls and clone size; the DNA was used to work out D and trimming. The sample carries nearly 350,000 clones, 65% to 85% recorded once. The sample consisted of peripheral blood. The V and J genes are TRBV5-4 and TRBJ2-1, with TRBD2 matching over 8 bases. This receptor was identified in a man aged 30 to 39 with active or convalescent COVID-19. The CDR3 DNA reads as TGTGCCAGCCGAGGGCGGGGGGCGAGTAATGAGCAGTTCTTC. This codes for CASRGRGASNEQFF. The whole variable domain, remainder taken from reference TRBV5-4 and TRBJ2-1, is ETGVTQSPTHLIKTRGQQVTLRCSSQSGHNTVSWYQQALGQGPQFIFQYYREEENGRGNFPPRFSGLQFPNYSSELNVNALELDDSALYLCASRGRGASNEQFFGPGTRLTVL.